This TCR beta chain was sequenced during a study of blood T cells in healthy people across ages. Through a sample-barcoded 5' primer and a J-beta primer mix, a second PCR was run for about 6 to 11 cycles. TCRdb reanalysed the 5' RACE reads using MiXCR and keeps one entry per CDR3 protein. The profile shows fewer than 600,000 distinct CDR3 sequences, about 26% of them singletons. Donors were healthy Caucasian individuals from Russia aged roughly 6 to 90. This same sample was also taken into another study, of T cells of mothers and their children.

Material for sequencing was blood. The sequence was collected from a boy between 2 and 10 years old in good health.

In nucleotides, the CDR3 is TGCGCCAGCAGCCAAGAAAGCGGGTCCTACAATGAGCAGTTCTTC. It encodes CASSQESGSYNEQFF. The chain carries TRBV4-3 and TRBJ2-1, with D maybe TRBD2 (6 bases). V shed 0 bases and J shed 1 base, with 7 bases lying between them. Germline values: CDR1 LGHNA, CDR2 YSLEER. The CDR3 covers 15 residues.